The 21 T cell receptor beta chains below come from one sample, sequenced in a study of chronic HIV infection and antiretroviral therapy (dated by TCRdb to about 2015). Preparation of the library involved 5' RACE. The sample was run on an Illumina MiSeq. TCRdb itself trimmed the public reads at Q25 with fastp, ran MiXCR and retained productive beta chains. Each CDR3 protein appears once, grouped with its most common genes and DNA. The sample table records 45,000 to 55,000 distinct CDR3 sequences; about a fifth of these occur just once. The top ten clones comprise under 3.5% of the sample. Sequenced input: peripheral blood. The receptors were sampled from an adult who had HIV and had not received antiretroviral therapy, or was an uninfected healthy control (not recorded which).

The chain couples TRBV29-1 to TRBJ2-2; 8 bases align to TRBD2. The J segment lost 3 bases and the V segment lost 7 bases, leaving 4 bases of the junction unmatched. Germline-derived CDR1 and CDR2 are SQVTM and ANQGSEA. The CDR3 loop spans 13 amino acids. For the CDR3, the DNA is TGCAGCGGAACTAGCGGTCACACCGGGGAGCTGTTTTTT. Its translation: CSGTSGHTGELFF.

This clonotype was seen a handful of times. This chain connects TRBV29-1 to TRBJ1-1; 7 bases agree with TRBD1. This CDR3 spans 13 amino acids. Unmatched junction bases numbered 10, after V lost 7 bases and J lost 5 bases. Germline V gene lookup returns CDR1 SQVTM and CDR2 ANQGSEA. The CDR3 DNA follows: TGCAGCGCAGGGGGGGCTCGCTATACTGAAGCTTTCTTT. Translated, it gives CSAGGARYTEAFF.

This chain links TRBV11-2 with TRBJ1-4; D call uncertain. The CDR3 contains 18 residues. With 0 bases removed from V and 7 bases from J, the gap between germline ends came to 21 bases. CDR1 is SGHAT and CDR2 is FQNNGV in the germline V gene. CDR3 sequence reads: CASSLDPNRRGFSEKLFF. As DNA, the CDR3 is TGTGCCAGCAGCTTAGATCCCAACCGACGAGGGTTCAGTGAAAAACTGTTTTTT.

This clonotype was observed a handful of times. The genes are TRBV7-3 and TRBJ1-1, with TRBD1 as a possible D gene (5 bases). The germline V gene has CDR1 SGHTA and CDR2 FQGTGA. The V end lost 3 bases, the J end lost 4 bases, and 15 bases lay between the germline ends. This CDR3 comprises 15 residues. CDR3 nucleotide sequence: TGTGCCAGCAGCTTTCAGGGTGGGCGAGGCACTGAAGCTTTCTTT. Translation gives CASSFQGGRGTEAFF.

Only a few counts were recorded for this clonotype. This CDR3 is CSVRGPGTDTQYF. Here the CDR3 DNA reads TGCAGCGTCAGGGGGCCGGGCACAGATACGCAGTATTTT. This chain uses TRBV29-1 with TRBJ2-3; 8 bases are a match to TRBD1. CDR1 SQVTM and CDR2 ANQGSEA come from the germline V gene. The V segment lost 6 bases and the J segment 1 base; nucleotides outside the gene matches: 3. The CDR3 is 13 amino acids.

This clonotype was observed a handful of times. The chain carries TRBV10-1 and TRBJ2-1; D unresolved. Germline CDR1 reads WNHNN; CDR2 reads SYGVQD (reference sequence). The CDR3 is 14 residues long. The V end lost 4 bases, the J end lost 0 bases, and 7 bases lay between the germline ends. The CDR3: CASSGSVSYNEQFF. The CDR3 DNA is TGCGCCAGCAGTGGCAGCGTCTCCTACAATGAGCAGTTCTTC.

There are a few counts of this clonotype. The rearrangement joins TRBV4-1 to TRBJ2-5; a weak D match, TRBD2 (6 bases). The CDR3 contains 13 residues. Germline loops: CDR1 MGHRA, CDR2 YSYEKL. V was pared by 1 base and J by 8 bases, with 11 bases between. As DNA, the CDR3 is TGCGCCAGCAGCCAAGTTATCGGGAGTACCCAGTACTTC. Translating it yields CASSQVIGSTQYF.

Only a few counts were recorded for this clonotype. This rearrangement joins TRBV27 to TRBJ2-7, with unresolved D. V lost 6 bases and J lost 0, with 9 bases in between. Germline CDR1 is MNHEY and CDR2 is SMNVEV (reference sequence). The CDR3 spans 13 residues. The CDR3 nucleotides are TGTGCCAGCAGCCCCCTTAGCTCCTACGAGCAGTACTTC. Amino acids: CASSPLSSYEQYF.

The chain has TRBV6-4 and TRBJ1-1; no definite D call. The CDR3 has 15 residues. The V and J ends lost 5 bases and 0 bases respectively, with 13 bases between them. Germline values: CDR1 MRHNA, CDR2 SNTAGT. The CDR3 nucleotides read TGTGCCAGCAGTTGGGAGAAGGAAATGAACACTGAAGCTTTCTTT. Its protein product is CASSWEKEMNTEAFF.

This clonotype was found a few times. The chain has TRBV6-5 and TRBJ2-3; either TRBD1 or TRBD2 may fit D (5 bases each). V was pared by 2 bases and J by 1 base, with 13 bases between. Germline CDR1 reads MNHEY; CDR2 reads SVGAGI. The CDR3 is 16 amino acids. The CDR3 loop reads CASSYTGGGGTDTQYF. In DNA, the CDR3 is TGTGCCAGCAGTTACACTGGGGGTGGAGGCACAGATACGCAGTATTTT.

In its sample, this clonotype was seen a few times. V usage is TRBV28 and J usage is TRBJ1-2; D gene unclear. The CDR3 has 14 residues. Per the germline V gene, CDR1 is MDHEN and CDR2 is SYDVKM. Trimming took 8 bases from V and 3 from J, leaving 16 bases between them. The CDR3 DNA is TGTGCCAGCTCCTCGTACGGGTTTCACTATGGCTACACCTTC. Protein: CASSSYGFHYGYTF.

The gene calls are TRBV27 and TRBJ2-7, with 11 bases that match TRBD1. This CDR3 spans 16 amino acids. Germline V gene sequence: CDR1 MNHEY, CDR2 SMNVEV (reference sequence). V lost 7 bases to trimming and J lost 5 bases; unmatched junction nucleotides: 13. The CDR3 DNA reads TGTGCCAGCACCCTCAGAGCTGGACAGGGGGCGAACGAGCAGTACTTC. Amino acid sequence: CASTLRAGQGANEQYF.

The table lists this clonotype with a few counts. CDR3 in amino acids: CASSLDRASTGANVLTF. As DNA, the CDR3 is TGTGCCAGCAGCTTAGATAGAGCCTCGACTGGGGCCAACGTCCTGACTTTC. The chain couples TRBV11-2 to TRBJ2-6; no clear D gene. CDR1 and CDR2 from the germline V gene are SGHAT and FQNNGV. The CDR3 contains 17 residues. V shed 0 bases and J shed 2 bases, with 11 bases lying between them. The variable domain in full, with the rest retrieved from reference TRBV11-2 and TRBJ2-6, is EAGVAQSPRYKIIEKRQSVAFWCNPISGHATLYWYQQILGQGPKLLIQFQNNGVVDDSQLPKDRFSAERLKGVDSTLKIQPAKLEDSAVYLCASSLDRASTGANVLTFGAGSRLTVL.

This clonotype was counted only a few times. The chain joins TRBV2 to TRBJ1-4; D gene unclear. V gave up 6 bases and J gave up 6 bases, with 17 bases separating them. The germline gives CDR1 SNHLY, CDR2 FYNNEI. The CDR3 runs 15 residues. CDR3 in amino acids: CASRADSLGYEKLFF. In nucleotides, the CDR3 is TGTGCCAGCAGGGCTGACTCCTTAGGCTATGAAAAACTGTTTTTT.

V gene TRBV29-1 combines with J gene TRBJ1-3; 8 bases are shared with TRBD1. Unmatched junction bases numbered 10, after V lost 6 bases and J lost 0 bases. Germline values: CDR1 SQVTM, CDR2 ANQGSEA. The CDR3 totals 16 residues. The CDR3 region has the DNA TGCAGCGTCCAAAGGACAGGGACTTCCTCTGGAAACACCATATATTTT. Translation: CSVQRTGTSSGNTIYF.

This clonotype was recorded a few times. The chain links TRBV7-8 to TRBJ2-3, with D perhaps assigned TRBD1 or TRBD2 (5 bases each). V dropped 4 bases and J dropped 0 bases, with 11 bases sitting between them. There are 15 residues in the CDR3. Germline V gene data show CDR1 as SGHVS and CDR2 as FQNEAQ. The CDR3 DNA reads as TGTGCCAGCAGCTCGGGACGCCTAAGCACAGATACGCAGTATTTT. As protein: CASSSGRLSTDTQYF.

V usage is TRBV27 and J usage is TRBJ1-1, with D uncertain. This CDR3 comprises 16 residues. V was cut by 0 bases and J by 0 bases, with 11 bases left in between. Germline V gives CDR1 MNHEY, CDR2 SMNVEV (reference sequence). CDR3 nucleotides: TGTGCCAGCAGTTTATCGGGGTCGAGTATGAACACTGAAGCTTTCTTT. As protein: CASSLSGSSMNTEAFF.

The chain joins TRBV4-1 to TRBJ1-2; TRBD1 might be the D (6 bases). Between the trimmed V and J ends, which lost 2 bases and 4 bases, there was a span of 14 bases. Per germline, CDR1 MGHRA and CDR2 YSYEKL. The CDR3 runs 15 residues. The CDR3 is CASSQPATGSYGYTF. The CDR3 DNA sequence: TGCGCCAGCAGCCAACCCGCTACAGGGAGCTATGGCTACACCTTC.

This clonotype was seen more than once but under ten times. The CDR3 DNA is TGTGCCAGCAGCGTAGGTCAGGGGGCTAACAATGAGCAGTTCTTC. It is translated as CASSVGQGANNEQFF. The chain uses TRBV9 and TRBJ2-1; 8 bases agree with TRBD1. V lost 0 bases, J lost 5 bases, and 4 bases stayed unmatched. CDR3 length: 15 residues. Germline V CDR1 and CDR2: SGDLS, YYNGEE.

V usage is TRBV6-5 and J usage is TRBJ1-2; D is possibly TRBD1 (6 bases). V was cut by 9 bases and J by 3 bases, with 14 bases left in between. This CDR3 has 13 residues. Germline V CDR1 and CDR2: MNHEY, SVGAGI. DNA of the CDR3: TGTGCCAGTGCGGCGGGGGCAGACTATGGCTACACCTTC. Translating gives CASAAGADYGYTF.

The chain's CDR3 is CASSLSGIQETQYF. In DNA, the CDR3 is TGTGCCAGCAGCCTGAGCGGGATCCAAGAGACCCAGTACTTC. The V and J genes are TRBV9 and TRBJ2-5; TRBD2 agrees at 7 bases. The CDR3 contains 14 residues. Trimming removed 4 bases from V and 1 base from J; junction bases left unmatched: 4. Germline CDR1 is SGDLS and CDR2 is YYNGEE.